A selection of T cell receptor beta chains follows, all from one sample in a study of radiation and T cells in renal cell carcinoma. TCRdb's copy holds only in-frame clones and misses some; the assay was immunoSEQ multiplex PCR. The data show roughly 130,000 clones, 81% seen once. This specimen was blood, taken from a patient whose treatment included radiotherapy and nephrectomy. Source of these receptors: an older woman with renal cell carcinoma. CDR3s include the opening cysteine and the closing phenylalanine or tryptophan. Each record gives: CDR3 protein, CDR3 DNA, D gene, V gene, J gene, clone size. The D gene is left open where the match is weak. Expanded clones are given a class, and other clones once, few, many or no size at all.

CASSPPGRKNTEAFF	TGTGCCAGCAGTCCTCCGGGACGGAAGAACACTGAAGCTTTCTTT	.	TRBV27	TRBJ1-1	.
CASSLAVRGMSNQPQHF	TGTGCCAGCAGCTTGGCGGTCAGGGGGATGAGCAATCAGCCCCAGCATTTT	TRBD1	TRBV5-8	TRBJ1-5	.
CASSFGTGNTEAFF	TGCGCCAGCAGCTTCGGGACAGGGAACACTGAAGCTTTCTTT	TRBD1	TRBV5-1	TRBJ1-1	few
CASSPGSASATRVETQYF	TGTGCCAGCAGCCCCGGCTCGGCTAGCGCGACGAGGGTAGAGACCCAGTACTTC	.	TRBV28	TRBJ2-5	.
CASSVVSGNTIYF	TGTGCCAGCAGTGTGGTATCGGGAAACACCATATATTTT	.	TRBV25-1	TRBJ1-3	.
CASSQDKQSSYEQYF	TGCGCCAGCAGCCAAGATAAACAGAGCTCCTACGAGCAGTACTTC	.	TRBV4-1	TRBJ2-7	.
CASSGGLGVYEQYF	TGTGCCAGCAGCGGTGGACTAGGGGTCTACGAGCAGTACTTC	TRBD2	TRBV5-6	TRBJ2-7	.
CASSLGRMNTEAFF	TGTGCCAGCAGCTTAGGGCGGATGAACACTGAAGCTTTCTTT	.	TRBV7-2	TRBJ1-1	few
CVSSLRETPGELFF	TGTGTTAGCAGCTTAAGGGAGACCCCCGGGGAGCTGTTTTTT	.	TRBV7-7	TRBJ2-2	.
CASSYQSGGSSGANVLTF	TGCGCCAGCAGCTATCAGTCAGGGGGCTCCTCTGGGGCCAACGTCCTGACTTTC	TRBD1	TRBV5-1	TRBJ2-6	.
CAISGPGQGADGYTF	TGTGCCATCAGTGGGCCGGGACAGGGGGCCGATGGCTACACCTTC	TRBD1	TRBV10-3	TRBJ1-2	.
CASSPGWLGYTF	TGTGCCAGCAGCCCCGGCTGGCTGGGCTACACCTTC	.	TRBV14	TRBJ1-2	.
CAYHQGTYEQYF	TGTGCCTACCACCAGGGGACCTACGAGCAGTACTTC	.	TRBV30	TRBJ2-7	.
CASSLEAYEQYF	TGCGCCAGCAGCTTGGAAGCATACGAGCAGTACTTC	.	TRBV5-1	TRBJ2-7	.
CASSSPGRNTEAFF	TGTGCCAGCAGTTCGCCCGGGAGGAACACTGAAGCTTTCTTT	.	TRBV28	TRBJ1-1	.
CAWTLAGGDYGYTF	TGTGCCTGGACCCTCGCAGGGGGCGACTATGGCTACACCTTC	TRBD1	TRBV30	TRBJ1-2	.
CASSSYSGETQYF	TGTGCCAGCAGCTCTTACAGTGGAGAGACCCAGTACTTC	.	TRBV9	TRBJ2-5	once
CASSYEGRQFNEQFF	TGTGCCAGCAGTTACGAAGGCCGGCAGTTCAATGAGCAGTTCTTC	.	TRBV6-5	TRBJ2-1	.
CASSLVGTGGSQPQHF	TGTGCCAGCAGCTTAGTAGGGACAGGGGGCAGTCAGCCCCAGCATTTT	TRBD1	TRBV7-2	TRBJ1-5	.
CASSERGTGPANTEAFF	TGTGCCAGCTCGGAACGGGGGACAGGACCTGCGAACACTGAAGCTTTCTTT	TRBD1	TRBV18	TRBJ1-1	.
CASSLGPGISEQYF	TGCGCCAGCAGCTTGGGGCCAGGGATATCCGAGCAGTACTTC	.	TRBV5-1	TRBJ2-7	.
CASIERSYGNTIYF	TGTGCCAGTATTGAACGTTCTTACGGAAACACCATATATTTT	.	TRBV19	TRBJ1-3	.
CASSRQGYTGELFF	TGCGCCAGCAGCCGTCAGGGGTACACCGGGGAGCTGTTTTTT	.	TRBV5-1	TRBJ2-2	.
CASSHQGHQAQHF	TGTGCCAGCAGTCATCAGGGACACCAGGCCCAGCATTTT	.	TRBV5-8	TRBJ1-5	few
CASSLVGGSYNEQFF	TGTGCCAGCAGCTTGGTAGGGGGGAGCTACAATGAGCAGTTCTTC	.	TRBV5-4	TRBJ2-1	.
CASTQGGDTEAFF	TGTGCCAGCACCCAAGGAGGGGACACTGAAGCTTTCTTT	.	TRBV6-6	TRBJ1-1	.
CASSYQGYSGNTIYF	TGTGCCAGCAGTTATCAGGGATACTCTGGAAACACCATATATTTT	.	TRBV6-5	TRBJ1-3	.
CASSLREGDSYEQYF	TGCGCCAGCAGCCTCAGGGAGGGCGACTCCTACGAGCAGTACTTC	TRBD2	TRBV5-1	TRBJ2-7	.
CAWSAGTGVFTNYGYTF	TGTGCCTGGAGTGCGGGGACAGGGGTCTTCACTAACTATGGCTACACCTTC	TRBD1	TRBV30	TRBJ1-2	many
CASSLGGSGNTIYF	TGTGCCAGCAGTTTAGGGGGCTCTGGAAACACCATATATTTT	.	TRBV28	TRBJ1-3	.
CASSQDRGTGQKAFF	TGCGCCAGCAGCCAAGATAGGGGGACAGGCCAAAAAGCTTTCTTT	TRBD1	TRBV4-1	TRBJ1-1	.
CASSWLGPDQPQHF	TGTGCCAGCAGCTGGCTCGGGCCCGATCAGCCCCAGCATTTT	.	TRBV11-2	TRBJ1-5	.
CASSYLTGPTDTQYF	TGTGCCAGCAGCTATCTGACAGGGCCCACAGATACGCAGTATTTT	TRBD1	TRBV7-9	TRBJ2-3	.
CASSPTRGTSLF	TGTGCCAGCAGCCCAACGCGGGGTACGAGTCTCTTC	.	TRBV7-2	TRBJ2-1	few
CASSLAWAGGSEAFF	TGTGCCAGCAGCTTAGCGTGGGCAGGGGGAAGTGAAGCTTTCTTT	TRBD1	TRBV7-8	TRBJ1-1	once
CASSLAGGSTDTQYF	TGCGCCAGCAGCTTGGCGGGGGGGAGCACAGATACGCAGTATTTT	TRBD2	TRBV5-1	TRBJ2-3	.
CASSLTPVAGTGELFF	TGTGCCAGCAGCTTAACGCCGGTAGCGGGGACCGGGGAGCTGTTTTTT	TRBD2	TRBV11-3	TRBJ2-2	.
CATGGGGFYNEQFF	TGTGCCACCGGGGGCGGGGGATTCTACAATGAGCAGTTCTTC	.	TRBV19	TRBJ2-1	.
CASSPGTATYEQYF	TGTGCCAGCAGTCCCGGGACAGCGACCTACGAGCAGTACTTC	TRBD1	TRBV2	TRBJ2-7	once
CASSQVRSSGRLEQFF	TGTGCCAGCAGCCAAGTTAGGTCTAGCGGGAGACTCGAGCAGTTCTTC	TRBD2	TRBV4-2	TRBJ2-1	.
CASSRPSDEQPQHF	TGTGCCAGCAGCCGACCATCGGACGAGCAGCCCCAGCATTTT	.	TRBV6-5	TRBJ1-5	.
CASSFMEQVAYEQYF	TGTGCCAGCAGTTTCATGGAACAGGTCGCCTACGAGCAGTACTTC	.	TRBV2	TRBJ2-7	.
CASSQGSGQNTEAFF	TGCGCCAGCAGCCAAGGTTCCGGACAGAACACTGAAGCTTTCTTT	.	TRBV4-1	TRBJ1-1	once
CASSLEGANYGYTF	TGCGCCAGCAGCCTGGAGGGAGCTAACTATGGCTACACCTTC	.	TRBV5-1	TRBJ1-2	.
CASGDGVNSPLHF	TGTGCCAGCGGTGACGGAGTTAATTCACCCCTCCACTTT	.	TRBV18	TRBJ1-6	.
CASSLAGSYEQYF	TGTGCCAGCAGCTTGGCGGGGTCCTACGAGCAGTACTTC	.	TRBV5-6	TRBJ2-7	few
CATSRESADRASADTQYF	TGTGCCACCAGCAGAGAGAGCGCCGACAGGGCATCGGCAGATACGCAGTATTTT	TRBD1	TRBV15	TRBJ2-3	.
CASSLSAGLAGDMDNEQFF	TGTGCCAGCAGTTTATCCGCTGGACTAGCGGGAGATATGGACAATGAGCAGTTCTTC	TRBD2	TRBV27	TRBJ2-1	.
CASRSGTSPQETQYF	TGTGCCAGCAGGTCCGGGACTTCCCCTCAAGAGACCCAGTACTTC	.	TRBV2	TRBJ2-5	.
CASSSQGSGANVLTF	TGTGCCAGCAGCTCACAGGGTTCTGGGGCCAACGTCCTGACTTTC	.	TRBV5-8	TRBJ2-6	.
CASSLGSGGPVGKTQYF	TGCGCCAGCAGCTTGGGTAGCGGGGGCCCCGTGGGAAAGACCCAGTACTTC	TRBD2	TRBV5-1	TRBJ2-5	.
CASSVGDSTNEKLFF	TGCGCCAGCAGCGTAGGAGATTCAACTAATGAAAAACTGTTTTTT	.	TRBV10-1	TRBJ1-4	.